These 15 T cell receptor beta chains share one sample of origin, sequenced in a study of cytomegalovirus exposure and HLA in healthy donors. 13 Jbeta primers and 60 Vbeta primers were used for the PCR. Sequencing used immunoSEQ multiplex PCR; TCRdb keeps in-frame clones, though not all of them. This repertoire shows 90,000 to 120,000 clones, about four fifths found once; its top ten account for roughly 2.7%. Sequenced: PBMCs. These receptors all come from a man aged 30-40 years in good health and CMV-seropositive.

The rearrangement uses TRBV30 and TRBJ1-5; D ambiguous. Trimming cost V 2 bases and J 0 bases, with 2 bases left between them. This CDR3 is built from 12 residues. Per the germline V gene, CDR1 is GTSNPN and CDR2 is SVGIG (reference sequence). The CDR3 sequence: CAWSYSNQPQHF. The CDR3 bases are TGTGCCTGGAGTTATAGCAATCAGCCCCAGCATTTT. Together with reference TRBV30 and TRBJ1-5, the CDR3 gives the full variable domain: SQTIHQWPATLVQPVGSPLSLECTVEGTSNPNLYWYRQAAGRGLQLLFYSVGIGQISSEVPQNLSASRPQDRQFILSSKKLLLSDSGFYLCAWSYSNQPQHFGDGTRLSIL.

The rearrangement links TRBV30 to TRBJ1-2; D is possibly TRBD1 (6 bases). The CDR3 totals 13 residues. Between the trimmed V and J ends, which lost 8 bases and 4 bases, there was a span of 17 bases. In germline, CDR1 is GTSNPN, CDR2 SVGIG (reference sequence). CDR3: CAIIGGGGYGYTF. CDR3 bases: TGTGCCATCATCGGCGGGGGCGGCTATGGCTACACCTTC.

V is TRBV9 and J is TRBJ2-1, with 7 bases identical to TRBD1. V shed 3 bases and J 0 bases; nucleotides not matched to a gene: 6. Germline V CDR1 and CDR2: SGDLS, YYNGEE. The CDR3 contains 16 residues. This CDR3 is CASSAYWDSSYNEQFF. CDR3 DNA sequence: TGTGCCAGCAGCGCCTACTGGGACAGCTCCTACAATGAGCAGTTCTTC.

The V and J genes are TRBV18 and TRBJ1-1, with D tentatively TRBD1 (5 bases). The V gene's germline CDR1 is KGHSH and CDR2 LQKENI. This CDR3 is built from 14 residues. The V end was cut by 2 bases, the J end by 3 bases, with 10 bases between. CDR3 in amino acids: CASSPVGGDTEAFF. The CDR3 nucleotides are TGTGCCAGCTCACCAGTGGGGGGGGACACTGAAGCTTTCTTT.

On this clone: The junction departs from the called germline gene at one end, perhaps through a read error. The chain is built from TRBV9 and TRBJ2-7; 7 bases align to TRBD1. CDR1 and CDR2 from the germline V gene are SGDLS and YYNGEE. The CDR3 length is 14 residues. As DNA, the CDR3 is TGTACCAGCAGCCCCCGACAGGGACCCTACGAGCAGTACTTC. Amino acids: CTSSPRQGPYEQYF. Complete variable domain (other parts from reference TRBV9 and TRBJ2-7): DSGVTQTPKHLITATGQRVTLRCSPRSGDLSVYWYQQSLDQGLQFLIQYYNGEERAKGNILERFSAQQFPDLHSELNLSSLELGDSALYFCTSSPRQGPYEQYFGPGTRLTVT.

This rearrangement joins TRBV19 to TRBJ1-2; possible D gene TRBD1, 6 bases. This CDR3 comprises 14 residues. Trimming cost V 7 bases and J 2 bases, with 14 bases left between them. Germline values: CDR1 LNHDA, CDR2 SQIVND (reference sequence). The CDR3 sequence is CASTGGPRNYGYTF. For the CDR3, the DNA is TGTGCCAGTACGGGGGGCCCGAGGAACTATGGCTACACCTTC.

This clone was seen just once. This chain uses TRBV19 with TRBJ2-5; D possibly corresponds to TRBD1 (5 bases). V lost 8 bases, J lost 5 bases, and 15 bases lay in between. The CDR3 extends over 13 amino acids. Germline lookup yields CDR1 LNHDA and CDR2 SQIVND (reference sequence). CDR3 in amino acids: CASGRELLETQYF. DNA for the CDR3: TGTGCCAGTGGCAGGGAATTGTTGGAGACCCAGTACTTC.

The chain's CDR3 is CASSLEAGAETQYF. The CDR3 DNA reads TGTGCCAGCAGCTTGGAAGCGGGGGCGGAGACCCAGTACTTC. The rearrangement uses TRBV5-6 and TRBJ2-5; 8 bases match TRBD2. The CDR3 is 14 residues long. Per the germline V gene, CDR1 is SGHDT and CDR2 is YYEEEE. Unmatched junction bases numbered 3, after V lost 0 bases and J lost 5 bases. The variable domain in full, with the rest retrieved from reference TRBV5-6 and TRBJ2-5, is DAGVTQSPTHLIKTRGQQVTLRCSPKSGHDTVSWYQQALGQGPQFIFQYYEEEERQRGNFPDRFSGHQFPNYSSELNVNALLLGDSALYLCASSLEAGAETQYFGPGTRLLVL.

The V and J genes are TRBV6-1 and TRBJ2-7; D gene uncertain. CDR1 is MNHNS, CDR2 SASEGT, per germline. This CDR3 spans 12 amino acids. Trimming took off 4 bases at V and 2 bases at J, with 6 bases between the two ends. The CDR3 DNA sequence: TGTGCCAGCAGTGTTGGCACCTACGAGCAGTACTTC. It codes for CASSVGTYEQYF.

In its sample, this clone was seen a few times. The rearrangement uses TRBV13 and TRBJ2-7, with 8 bases identical to TRBD2. Trimming at V came to 2 bases and at J to 3 bases, leaving 6 bases not matched to a gene. CDR1 and CDR2 from the germline V gene are PRHDT and FYEKMQ (reference sequence). CDR3 length: 15 residues. Here the CDR3 reads CASSLRRGVNYEQYF. DNA for the CDR3: TGTGCCAGCAGCTTACGGCGGGGGGTGAACTACGAGCAGTACTTC.

The V gene is TRBV2, the J gene TRBJ2-1; 7 bases align to TRBD2. The CDR3 is made up of 14 amino acids. CDR1 and CDR2 from the germline V gene are SNHLY and FYNNEI. With 11 bases clipped from V and 8 bases from J, the junction kept 15 bases outside the gene matches. In DNA form, the CDR3 reads TGTGCCTCCCAGAGGAGCGGGGCCACCCATGAGCAGTTCTTC. Its translation: CASQRSGATHEQFF.

V is TRBV4-1 and J is TRBJ2-1; TRBD2 aligns across 13 bases. Germline CDR1 and CDR2: MGHRA and YSYEKL. The ends lost 3 bases at V and 10 bases at J; junction bases unmatched: 9. The CDR3 runs 16 residues. The CDR3 region is CASSHLTSGGPLEQFF. The CDR3 bases are TGCGCCAGCAGCCACTTGACTAGCGGGGGGCCCCTGGAGCAGTTCTTC.

This rearrangement joins TRBV5-1 to TRBJ1-2; weak D call: TRBD1 (6 bases). Trimming stripped 2 bases from V and 4 bases from J, with 12 bases between. CDR3 size: 14 residues. The germline V gene encodes CDR1 SGHRS and CDR2 YFSETQ. Here the CDR3 reads CASSLIPGVYGYTF. The CDR3 region has the DNA TGCGCCAGCAGCTTAATTCCAGGGGTCTATGGCTACACCTTC.

The chain uses TRBV20-1 and TRBJ1-2; TRBD1 aligns across 8 bases. Germline V CDR1 and CDR2: DFQATT, SNEGSKA (reference sequence). The CDR3 spans 11 residues. Trimming removed 4 bases from V and 8 bases from J; junction bases left unmatched: 3. The CDR3 loop reads CSATGQGGYTF. The CDR3 coding sequence is TGCAGTGCTACAGGACAGGGAGGCTACACCTTC.

The CDR3 DNA reads as TGTGCCAGCAGCTTGTCGGTCGACCCAGGCGGCTACACCTTC. It is translated as CASSLSVDPGGYTF. This chain links TRBV5-4 with TRBJ1-2, with D unclear. The CDR3 runs 14 residues. Per germline, CDR1 SGHNT and CDR2 YYREEE (reference sequence). With 1 base removed from V and 8 bases from J, the gap between germline ends came to 15 bases.